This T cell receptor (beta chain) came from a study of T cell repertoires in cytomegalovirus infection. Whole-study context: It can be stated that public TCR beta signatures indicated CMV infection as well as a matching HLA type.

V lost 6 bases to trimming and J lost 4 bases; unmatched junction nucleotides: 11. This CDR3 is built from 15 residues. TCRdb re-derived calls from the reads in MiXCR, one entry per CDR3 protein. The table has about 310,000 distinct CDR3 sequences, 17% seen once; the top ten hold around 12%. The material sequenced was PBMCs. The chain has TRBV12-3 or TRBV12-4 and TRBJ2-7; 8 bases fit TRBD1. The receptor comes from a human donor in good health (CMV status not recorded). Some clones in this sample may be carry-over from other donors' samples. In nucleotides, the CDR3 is TGTGCCAGCAGGGGGACCGGGACAGGCGGTTACGAGCAGTACTTC. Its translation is CASRGTGTGGYEQYF.